The sequence of this TCR beta chain was determined in a study of blood T cell repertoires in COVID-19. Study information: Spain, Italy and the United States supplied samples that represented acute and convalescent COVID-19.

The protocol was immunoSEQ multiplex PCR, while the TCRdb copy is restricted to in-frame clones and leaves out a portion. The sample yields 350,000 to 400,000 clones, around nine tenths seen once. Per the germline V gene, CDR1 is SGHAT and CDR2 is FQDESV (reference sequence). The CDR3 is 15 amino acids. Trimming cost V 6 bases and J 0 bases, with 12 bases left between them. Participants were aged roughly 18 to 89 years from about 25 US areas. Grouping used clinical history reported by participants in a survey and questionnaire. V and J are TRBV11-1 and TRBJ1-3; a weak D match, TRBD1 (6 bases). This receptor was obtained from a woman under 40 with acute COVID-19. The specimen was PBMCs or T cells enriched from blood (not recorded which). The CDR3 spells CASRSGTTSGNTIYF. CDR3 DNA sequence: TGTGCCAGCAGATCCGGGACAACCTCTGGAAACACCATATATTTT.